This TCR beta chain was retrieved from a study of T cells after posttransplantation cyclophosphamide. Profiling relied on immunoSEQ multiplex PCR, and the TCRdb table lists in-frame clones only, not all of them. The sample contains about 7,900 clones, none of them singletons. There are many counts of this clone. Germline CDR1 is GTSNPN and CDR2 is SVGIG (reference sequence). The CDR3 is 16 residues long. V lost 0 bases and J lost 0, with 14 bases in between. Treatment was busulfan-fludarabine conditioning, a marrow graft, and cyclophosphamide on days +3 and +4. Sample: PBMCs, taken after an allogeneic stem cell transplant with post-transplant cyclophosphamide. This chain connects TRBV30 to TRBJ1-1; weak D call: TRBD1 (6 bases). The sequence was obtained from a male patient aged 25-45 years who received an allogeneic stem cell transplant from an unrelated donor, was CMV-positive, and had acute and chronic GVHD. Some T cells may have originated in the graft donor. CDR3 sequence (DNA): TGTGCCTGGAGTGTAGGGGACCGACAGGTGAACACTGAAGCTTTCTTT. Translation gives CAWSVGDRQVNTEAFF. The full variable domain, its missing parts supplied by reference TRBV30 and TRBJ1-1, is SQTIHQWPATLVQPVGSPLSLECTVEGTSNPNLYWYRQAAGRGLQLLFYSVGIGQISSEVPQNLSASRPQDRQFILSSKKLLLSDSGFYLCAWSVGDRQVNTEAFFGQGTRLTVV.